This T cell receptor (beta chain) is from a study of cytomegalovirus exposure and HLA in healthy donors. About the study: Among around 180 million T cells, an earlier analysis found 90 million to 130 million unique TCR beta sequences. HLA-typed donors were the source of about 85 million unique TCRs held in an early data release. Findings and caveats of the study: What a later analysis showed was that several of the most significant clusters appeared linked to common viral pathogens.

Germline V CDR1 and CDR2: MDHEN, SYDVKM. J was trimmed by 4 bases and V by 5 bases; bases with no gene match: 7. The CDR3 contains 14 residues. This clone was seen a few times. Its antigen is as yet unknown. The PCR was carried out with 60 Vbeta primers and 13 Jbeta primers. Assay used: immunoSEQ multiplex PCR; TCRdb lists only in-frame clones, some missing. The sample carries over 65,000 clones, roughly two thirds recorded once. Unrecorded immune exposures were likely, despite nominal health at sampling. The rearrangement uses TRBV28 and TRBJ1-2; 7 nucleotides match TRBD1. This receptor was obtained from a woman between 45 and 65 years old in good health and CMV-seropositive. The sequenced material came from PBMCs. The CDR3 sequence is CASSPPTGSYGYTF. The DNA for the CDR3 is TGTGCCAGCAGTCCTCCGACAGGGTCCTATGGCTACACCTTC.